The next 30 T cell receptor beta chains were all read from a single sample in a study of cytotoxic CD8 clonotypes in ibrutinib-treated CLL. Clones were sequenced by immunoSEQ multiplex PCR, and TCRdb holds only the in-frame ones, with some missing. The sample consists of a few hundred thousand clones, almost 80% of them appearing once. This specimen consisted of PBMCs, obtained before ibrutinib treatment. Every receptor here comes from a human donor with chronic lymphocytic leukemia.

In this sample, this clone turned up a few times. V and J are TRBV2 and TRBJ2-7; D uncertain. V was shortened by 7 bases and J by 5 bases, with 12 bases between the two germline ends. This CDR3 comprises 12 residues. Germline-derived CDR1 and CDR2 are SNHLY and FYNNEI. CDR3 region: CASTVPRNEQYF. CDR3 DNA: TGTGCCAGCACTGTACCAAGGAACGAGCAGTACTTC.

This clone was found a few times. The chain joins TRBV5-6 to TRBJ1-1; no clear D gene. Trimming stripped 2 bases from V and 3 bases from J, with 8 bases between. This CDR3 spans 13 amino acids. The germline V gene encodes CDR1 SGHDT and CDR2 YYEEEE. This CDR3 is CASSLPGDTEAFF. Here the CDR3 DNA reads TGTGCCAGCAGCTTACCTGGGGACACTGAAGCTTTCTTT.

J is TRBJ2-1 and V is TRBV4-3; 10 nucleotides line up with TRBD2. The germline V gene encodes CDR1 LGHNA and CDR2 YSLEER. The J segment lost 7 bases and the V segment lost 3 bases, leaving 12 bases of the junction unmatched. The CDR3 is made up of 17 amino acids. The CDR3 reads CASSQNPSGSFINEQFF. CDR3 nucleotides: TGCGCCAGCAGCCAGAACCCTAGCGGGAGCTTTATTAATGAGCAGTTCTTC.

V is TRBV27 and J is TRBJ2-1; a weak D match, TRBD2 (5 bases). This CDR3 region has 12 residues. The V gene lost 6 bases and the J gene lost 8 bases, with 11 bases spanning the gap. Germline CDR1 MNHEY, CDR2 SMNVEV (reference sequence). CDR3 sequence reads: CASRAAEDEQFF. The CDR3 DNA follows: TGTGCCAGCAGGGCAGCGGAGGATGAGCAGTTCTTC.

The CDR3 bases are TGTGCCAGCAGCCCCTTCGACTGGTACGAGCAGTACTTC. Protein sequence: CASSPFDWYEQYF. V and J are TRBV7-9 and TRBJ2-7, with no clear D. This CDR3 has 13 amino acids. The V and J ends lost 5 bases and 4 bases respectively, with 12 bases between them. Per the germline V gene, CDR1 is SEHNR and CDR2 is FQNEAQ (reference sequence).

The chain combines TRBV30 with TRBJ1-5, with D unclear. V was clipped by 0 bases and J by 7 bases, with 10 bases between them. Germline CDR1 GTSNPN, CDR2 SVGIG (reference sequence). The CDR3 is 13 residues long. The CDR3 sequence: CAWSVRFEQPQHF. As DNA, the CDR3 is TGTGCCTGGAGTGTAAGGTTTGAGCAGCCCCAGCATTTT. The entire variable domain, with the rest obtained from reference TRBV30 and TRBJ1-5, is as follows: SQTIHQWPATLVQPVGSPLSLECTVEGTSNPNLYWYRQAAGRGLQLLFYSVGIGQISSEVPQNLSASRPQDRQFILSSKKLLLSDSGFYLCAWSVRFEQPQHFGDGTRLSIL.

This sequence joins TRBV5-4 and TRBJ1-1; D gene uncertain. CDR1 is SGHNT, CDR2 YYREEE, per germline (reference sequence). V was shortened by 4 bases and J by 4 bases, with 17 bases between the two germline ends. The CDR3 totals 15 residues. The CDR3 bases are TGTGCCAGCAGCCTGGAGGGTCCTAGAGGCACTGAAGCTTTCTTT. Its protein is CASSLEGPRGTEAFF.

This clone was seen more than once but under ten times. V gene TRBV30 combines with J gene TRBJ2-2; the D gene is possibly TRBD1 (5 bases). V was pared by 3 bases and J by 0 bases, with 11 bases between. The germline V gene has CDR1 GTSNPN and CDR2 SVGIG (reference sequence). The CDR3 runs 15 residues. The CDR3 DNA follows: TGTGCCTGGAGAAGCAGACAGACGAACACCGGGGAGCTGTTTTTT. The encoded protein is CAWRSRQTNTGELFF.

V gene TRBV4-3 combines with J gene TRBJ2-3; TRBD2 agrees at 11 bases. The CDR3 consists of 17 residues. V was pared by 1 base and J by 0 bases, with 3 bases of the junction left unmatched. Germline V gives CDR1 LGHNA, CDR2 YSLEER. Written as DNA, the CDR3 is TGCGCCAGCAGCCAAGGACTAGCGGGGTCTAGCACAGATACGCAGTATTTT. Translated, it gives CASSQGLAGSSTDTQYF.

V is TRBV10-1 and J is TRBJ2-1; D is ambiguous. Germline CDR1 is WNHNN and CDR2 is SYGVQD (reference sequence). The CDR3 has 15 residues. V shed 6 bases and J shed 0 bases, with 12 bases lying between them. The CDR3 DNA is TGCGCCAGCAGGGACGGGCCCAGCTCCTACAATGAGCAGTTCTTC. Translating it yields CASRDGPSSYNEQFF.

This chain joins TRBV9 and TRBJ2-3, with D tentatively TRBD1 (6 bases). This CDR3 is built from 18 residues. Trimming removed 3 bases at V and 4 bases at J, with 24 bases between. Germline V gene data show CDR1 as SGDLS and CDR2 as YYNGEE. The CDR3 nucleotides read TGTGCCAGCAGCGCGTGGGGGCAGGACCCACCTCATTCAGATACGCAGTATTTT. This sequence encodes CASSAWGQDPPHSDTQYF. The full variable domain, its missing parts supplied by reference TRBV9 and TRBJ2-3, is DSGVTQTPKHLITATGQRVTLRCSPRSGDLSVYWYQQSLDQGLQFLIQYYNGEERAKGNILERFSAQQFPDLHSELNLSSLELGDSALYFCASSAWGQDPPHSDTQYFGPGTRLTVL.

This chain connects TRBV25-1 to TRBJ2-7; TRBD1 agrees at 8 bases. From germline, CDR1 is MGHDK and CDR2 SYGVNS. Losses at the gene ends were 4 bases for V and 3 bases for J; bases not matched to a gene: 8. The CDR3 has 15 residues. CDR3 region: CASSGLGQGHYEQYF. CDR3 in DNA: TGTGCCAGCAGTGGATTAGGACAGGGACACTACGAGCAGTACTTC.

CDR3 nucleotide sequence: TGCGCCAGCAGTGATTTAAGACATAGCGGGAGCTCCGGGGAGCTGTTTTTT. It yields the protein CASSDLRHSGSSGELFF. V and J are TRBV10-1 and TRBJ2-2; 9 bases align to TRBD2. J was trimmed by 6 bases and V by 3 bases; bases with no gene match: 11. The CDR3 is made up of 17 amino acids. Germline V gene data show CDR1 as WNHNN and CDR2 as SYGVQD (reference sequence).

CDR3 bases: TGCGCCAGCAGCACAGATATCCTCAATGAGCAGTTCTTC. This translates into CASSTDILNEQFF. This chain links TRBV5-1 with TRBJ2-1; D gene unclear. The CDR3 is made up of 13 amino acids. Trimming pared 4 bases from V and 6 bases from J, leaving 11 bases between. Germline-derived CDR1 and CDR2 are SGHRS and YFSETQ.

This clone was picked up one time. The chain uses TRBV9 and TRBJ2-5, with 7 bases aligning to TRBD2. J was trimmed by 5 bases and V by 2 bases; bases with no gene match: 6. The germline gives CDR1 SGDLS, CDR2 YYNGEE. There are 14 residues in the CDR3. CDR3 residues: CASSVEGGFETQYF. In DNA, the CDR3 is TGTGCCAGCAGCGTCGAGGGAGGGTTTGAGACCCAGTACTTC.

This clone was counted a single time. V is TRBV11-2 and J is TRBJ2-4, with D unresolved. V lost 5 bases, J lost 0 bases, and 14 bases lay in between. The CDR3 length is 16 residues. CDR1 is SGHAT, CDR2 FQNNGV, per germline. In nucleotides, the CDR3 is TGTGCCAGCAGCCTACCCTTCTTCGGAGCCAAAAACATTCAGTACTTC. This codes for CASSLPFFGAKNIQYF.

J is TRBJ2-5 and V is TRBV6-5, with 8 nucleotides matching TRBD1. This CDR3 contains 15 residues. The J segment lost 2 bases and the V segment lost 4 bases, leaving 6 bases of the junction unmatched. Germline CDR1 reads MNHEY; CDR2 reads SVGAGI. CDR3 sequence reads: CASSSPGTGQETQYF. As DNA, the CDR3 is TGTGCCAGCAGTTCGCCCGGGACAGGACAAGAGACCCAGTACTTC.

The V gene is TRBV4-2, the J gene TRBJ2-7; 11 bases fit TRBD2. In germline, CDR1 is LGHNA, CDR2 YNFKEQ. The V segment lost 3 bases and the J segment 5 bases; nucleotides outside the gene matches: 3. The CDR3 runs to 14 residues. DNA for the CDR3: TGTGCCAGCAGCCAGCGGGGACTAGCGGACGAGCAGTACTTC. As protein: CASSQRGLADEQYF.

This clone appeared once. The chain has TRBV11-2 and TRBJ1-1; D remains ambiguous. This CDR3 comprises 13 residues. CDR1 is SGHAT, CDR2 FQNNGV, per germline. V shed 8 bases and J shed 2 bases, with 12 bases lying between them. This CDR3 is CASERRPNTEAFF. DNA of the CDR3: TGTGCCAGCGAACGCAGACCAAACACTGAAGCTTTCTTT.

CDR3 in amino acids: CASSPSPGELFF. The CDR3 DNA reads as TGTGCCAGTAGCCCCAGCCCCGGGGAGCTGTTTTTT. The chain carries TRBV19 and TRBJ2-2; no reliable D call. The germline V and J ends were trimmed by 6 bases and 6 bases, with 8 bases remaining between them. The CDR3 runs to 12 residues. Germline CDR1 is LNHDA and CDR2 is SQIVND (reference sequence).

The chain links TRBV5-6 to TRBJ2-7; 8 nucleotides line up with TRBD2. V was pared by 2 bases and J by 1 base, with 14 bases of the junction left unmatched. This CDR3 is built from 18 residues. Per germline, CDR1 SGHDT and CDR2 YYEEEE. The CDR3 is CASSLSLRVAGLSYEQYF. CDR3 DNA sequence: TGTGCCAGCAGCTTATCCCTCCGAGTAGCGGGATTATCCTACGAGCAGTACTTC.

V usage is TRBV4-1 and J usage is TRBJ2-7, with D possibly called TRBD1 or TRBD2 (5 bases each). With 0 bases removed from V and 6 bases from J, the gap between germline ends came to 21 bases. CDR3 size: 17 residues. Germline loops: CDR1 MGHRA, CDR2 YSYEKL. The CDR3 DNA follows: TGCGCCAGCAGCCAAGAGGGGGAAGGGAATTACATCTCCGAGCAGTACTTC. It codes for CASSQEGEGNYISEQYF.

This chain joins TRBV4-2 and TRBJ1-1, with D maybe TRBD1 (5 bases). The CDR3 covers 16 residues. V dropped 1 base and J dropped 1 base, with 13 bases sitting between them. CDR1 LGHNA and CDR2 YNFKEQ come from the germline V gene. For the CDR3, the DNA is TGTGCCAGCAGCCAAGTTTTCGGGGGTGCGAACACTGAAGCTTTCTTT. Translating gives CASSQVFGGANTEAFF.

The gene calls are TRBV2 and TRBJ2-5, with D unclear. Deletions cut 8 bases from V and 5 bases from J, with 12 bases between. The germline gives CDR1 SNHLY, CDR2 FYNNEI. The CDR3 length is 12 residues. Written as DNA, the CDR3 is TGTGCCAGCCAAGGTTATCGGGAGACCCAGTACTTC. It encodes CASQGYRETQYF.

The CDR3 protein is CASLPGPTITGEQYF. CDR3 sequence (DNA): TGCGCCAGCTTACCGGGCCCGACTATTACCGGGGAGCAGTACTTC. The genes are TRBV5-1 and TRBJ2-7; possibly TRBD2 for D (5 bases). Trimming shortened V by 7 bases and J by 7 bases, and 24 bases separated the two germline ends. CDR1 and CDR2 from the germline V gene are SGHRS and YFSETQ. The CDR3 contains 15 residues.

This clone occurred a few times. This chain joins TRBV9 and TRBJ1-2; TRBD1 might be the D (6 bases). V was shortened by 5 bases and J by 8 bases, with 22 bases between the two germline ends. This CDR3 has 15 amino acids. Germline V CDR1 and CDR2: SGDLS, YYNGEE. CDR3 coding DNA: TGTGCCAGCAGTGACTCACAGGGTCGACCCGGCGGCTACACCTTC. Translated: CASSDSQGRPGGYTF.

This rearrangement joins TRBV4-3 to TRBJ2-7, with D perhaps TRBD1 (5 bases). In germline, CDR1 is LGHNA, CDR2 YSLEER. Trimming left V 4 bases short and J 6 bases short, with 13 bases between. The CDR3 covers 13 residues. The CDR3 DNA follows: TGCGCCAGCAGCCCGAATGGGGCAGTCGAGCAGTACTTC. Amino acid sequence: CASSPNGAVEQYF.

The chain is built from TRBV28 and TRBJ1-1, with 9 positions matching TRBD1. The CDR3 has 14 residues. Germline CDR1 and CDR2: MDHEN and SYDVKM. The junction had 4 bases not matched to a gene; V was cut back by 7 bases and J by 1 base. Here the CDR3 reads CASKKDRGNTEAFF. In nucleotides, the CDR3 is TGTGCCAGCAAGAAGGACAGGGGGAACACTGAAGCTTTCTTT.

This clone appeared once. The rearrangement uses TRBV6-4 and TRBJ2-2; TRBD2 matches at 14 bases. CDR3 length: 18 amino acids. J lost 4 bases, V lost 4 bases, and 8 bases had no gene match. Germline V gene lookup returns CDR1 MRHNA and CDR2 SNTAGT. The CDR3 loop is CASSGGTSGRGGTGELFF. The CDR3 DNA reads TGTGCCAGCAGTGGGGGGACTAGCGGGAGAGGCGGCACCGGGGAGCTGTTTTTT.

This clone was observed once. The chain joins TRBV19 to TRBJ2-5; D could derive from TRBD1 or TRBD2 (5 bases each). V lost 0 bases and J lost 6, with 14 bases in between. The CDR3 contains 15 residues. Germline loops: CDR1 LNHDA, CDR2 SQIVND (reference sequence). The CDR3 protein is CASSIDHPGQKTQYF. CDR3 in DNA: TGTGCCAGTAGTATAGATCATCCGGGGCAAAAGACCCAGTACTTC. Drawing the rest from reference TRBV19 and TRBJ2-5, the complete variable domain is DGGITQSPKYLFRKEGQNVTLSCEQNLNHDAMYWYRQDPGQGLRLIYYSQIVNDFQKGDIAEGYSVSREKKESFPLTVTSAQKNPTAFYLCASSIDHPGQKTQYFGPGTRLLVL.